This T cell receptor beta chain was recovered during a study of shared clonotypes between healthy human individuals. Study conclusions and caveats: Only blood was sampled; tissue repertoires likely differ. The four-donor shared clonotypes exceeded non-shared clonotypes in generation probability, with non-shared ones scoring lower.

This table comes from immunoSEQ multiplex PCR, and its TCRdb copy is limited to in-frame clones, with some not included. The data show fewer than 350,000 clones, 80% to 90% seen once. This CDR3 spans 14 amino acids. V gave up 1 base and J gave up 2 bases; unmatched junction bases: 0. Germline V lookup: CDR1 SGHAT, CDR2 FQNNGV. This clone was recorded at least ten times. What it binds is not known. Within the sample, other DNA sequences also encode this same CDR3. This sequence joins TRBV11-2 and TRBJ2-7, with 9 bases fitting TRBD1. Sequenced input: memory CD8+ T cells sorted from blood. The sample's subset: CD45RO+ cells pooled with CCR7-negative TemRA cells. The clonotype comes from a man younger than 35 in good health. In DNA form, the CDR3 reads TGTGCCAGCAGCTTAGGACAGGGGGCCTACGAGCAGTACTTC. Translation: CASSLGQGAYEQYF.